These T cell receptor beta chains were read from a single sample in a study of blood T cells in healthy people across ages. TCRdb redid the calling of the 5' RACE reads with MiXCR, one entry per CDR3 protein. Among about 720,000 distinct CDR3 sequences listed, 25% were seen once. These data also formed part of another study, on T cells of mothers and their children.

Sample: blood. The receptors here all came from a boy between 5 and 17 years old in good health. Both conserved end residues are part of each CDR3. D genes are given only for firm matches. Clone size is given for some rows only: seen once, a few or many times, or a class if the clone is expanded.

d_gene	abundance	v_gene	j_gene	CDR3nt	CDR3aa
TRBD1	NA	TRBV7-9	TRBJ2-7	TGTGCCAGCAGCCCCGGCCCCGACAGGGGCGCCTACGAGCAGTACTTC	CASSPGPDRGAYEQYF
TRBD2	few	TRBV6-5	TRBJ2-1	TGTGCCAGCAGTTACACGAGGACTAGCGGGGGGGCCTGGGTTCAGTTCTTC	CASSYTRTSGGAWVQFF
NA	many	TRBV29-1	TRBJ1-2	TGCAGCGTTGAAGATTTATATGGCTACACCTTC	CSVEDLYGYTF
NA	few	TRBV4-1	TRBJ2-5	TGCGCCAGCAGCCAAGAGGCCATGGGGGAGACCCAGTACTTC	CASSQEAMGETQYF
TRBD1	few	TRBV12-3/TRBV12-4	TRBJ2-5	TGTGCCAGCAGTTTCGGTGGGACAGGGGGTTTGACCCAGTACTTC	CASSFGGTGGLTQYF
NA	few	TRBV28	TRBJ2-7	TGTGCCAGCCGCCGGGCCTACGAGCAGTACTTC	CASRRAYEQYF
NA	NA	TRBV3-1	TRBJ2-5	TGTGCCAGCAGCCAAGTTTACGGGAACCAAGAGACCCAGTACTTC	CASSQVYGNQETQYF
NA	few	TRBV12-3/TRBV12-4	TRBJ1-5	TGTGCCAGCAGGGTGGACGGATATAGCAATCAGCCCCAGCATTTT	CASRVDGYSNQPQHF
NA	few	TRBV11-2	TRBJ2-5	TGTGCCAGCACCCGCGGTAGCTCGCAAGAGACCCAGTACTTC	CASTRGSSQETQYF
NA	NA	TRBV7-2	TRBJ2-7	TGTGCCAGCAGCTCCGGGACGAGTTACTACGAGCAGTACTTC	CASSSGTSYYEQYF
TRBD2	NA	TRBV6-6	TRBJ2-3	TGTGCCAGCAGAGCCGGACTAGCGTATACAGATACGCAGTATTTT	CASRAGLAYTDTQYF
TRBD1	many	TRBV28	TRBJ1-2	TGTGCCAGCAGTCCGAACAGGGGACGAGGCTATGGCTACACCTTC	CASSPNRGRGYGYTF
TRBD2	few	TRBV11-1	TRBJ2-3	TGTGCCAGCAGCCCAGCTAGCGGGAGGGCCGATACGCAGTATTTT	CASSPASGRADTQYF
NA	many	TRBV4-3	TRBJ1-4	TGCGCCAGCTCCCACAGGGATGCAACTAATGAAAAACTGTTTTTT	CASSHRDATNEKLFF
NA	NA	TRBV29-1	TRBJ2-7	TGCAGCGTTGCTGCTCCGAACGAGCAGTACTTC	CSVAAPNEQYF
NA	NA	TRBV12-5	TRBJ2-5	TGTGCTAGTGCCATCTGGAGGTCGGGCCCAGGGATGGGGCAAGAGACCCAGTACTTC	CASAIWRSGPGMGQETQYF
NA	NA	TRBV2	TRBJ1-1	TGTGCCAGCAGTGAAAGTTTCAGGGGCACTGAAGCTTTCTTT	CASSESFRGTEAFF
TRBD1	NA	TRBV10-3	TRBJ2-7	TGTGCCATCAGTGAGTCTGGACAGGGCGACGAGCAGTACTTC	CAISESGQGDEQYF